This TCR beta chain appears in the sequencing data of a study of PD-1 blockade in classical Hodgkin lymphoma. In the study overall: Nivolumab 3 mg/kg was given intravenously every 2 weeks. Study-wide results and caveats: Newly diagnosed patients and complete responders had comparable diversity at baseline.

This CDR3 is 16 amino acids long. The J segment lost 3 bases and the V segment lost 3 bases, leaving 5 bases of the junction unmatched. Germline V gives CDR1 SEHNR, CDR2 FQNEAQ (reference sequence). Of note for this clone: Its antigen is undetermined.

Time point of the sample: cycle 4 day 1 (C4D1), after 5 to 7 weeks of nivolumab. Brentuximab vedotin exposure varied among the patients, all of whom had relapsed after autologous stem cell transplantation. From thawed PBMCs, magnetic negative selection was used to isolate the CD8+ T cells. TCRdb's table, derived via immunoSEQ multiplex PCR, lists solely in-frame clones and lacks some. Of 4,000 or so clones listed, over 60% were seen once; the top ten hold approximately 50%. The source is a human donor with classical Hodgkin lymphoma. The sample in question was CD8+ T cells from blood, obtained before the fourth cycle of nivolumab. The chain uses TRBV7-9 and TRBJ1-5, with 10 bases matching TRBD1. The chain's CDR3 is CASSFYGTGVNQPQHF. The CDR3, as DNA: TGTGCCAGCAGCTTCTACGGGACAGGGGTCAATCAGCCCCAGCATTTT.